The 21 T cell receptor beta chains presented below share a single source sample, sequenced in a study of cytomegalovirus exposure and HLA in healthy donors. In the PCR, 60 Vbeta and 13 Jbeta primers were used. Libraries were prepared by immunoSEQ multiplex PCR; TCRdb keeps only in-frame clonotypes and omits some of them. The repertoire table contains about 130,000 clones. The sequencing sample was made of PBMCs. The receptor source for this set is a man aged 18 to 30 in good health and CMV-seronegative.

V gene TRBV2 combines with J gene TRBJ1-5; TRBD1 might be the D (6 bases). V lost 1 base and J lost 1, with 8 bases in between. CDR1 SNHLY and CDR2 FYNNEI come from the germline V gene. CDR3 length: 15 amino acids. CDR3 coding DNA: TGTGCCAGCAGTGAAGACAGGGTGAGCAATCAGCCCCAGCATTTT. Translated, it gives CASSEDRVSNQPQHF.

This chain joins TRBV7-9 and TRBJ2-7; 8 bases are shared with TRBD1. Per the germline V gene, CDR1 is SEHNR and CDR2 is FQNEAQ (reference sequence). J was trimmed by 4 bases and V by 2 bases; bases with no gene match: 4. The CDR3 is made up of 14 amino acids. CDR3 protein: CASSLLRGQYEQYF. The CDR3 DNA reads TGTGCCAGCAGCTTACTCAGGGGGCAATACGAGCAGTACTTC.

The V call is TRBV5-4, the J call TRBJ2-1, with TRBD2 matching over 14 bases. Trimming took 3 bases from V and 3 from J; bases not matched to a gene: 5. Germline CDR1 reads SGHNT; CDR2 reads YYREEE (reference sequence). The CDR3 totals 17 residues. The CDR3 nucleotides are TGTGCCAGCAGCTCGGGGGGGACTAGCGGGAGCTACAATGAGCAGTTCTTC. This encodes CASSSGGTSGSYNEQFF.

CDR3 sequence (DNA): TGTGCCAGCAGCTTAGATGGAGGAACTAACCAGCCCCAGCATTTT. It yields the protein CASSLDGGTNQPQHF. The rearrangement uses TRBV11-2 and TRBJ1-5; D unclear. The CDR3 loop spans 15 amino acids. The germline V gene has CDR1 SGHAT and CDR2 FQNNGV. Trimming removed 0 bases from V and 7 bases from J, with 13 bases in between.

The chain combines TRBV6-4 with TRBJ2-1; 11 bases map to TRBD2. Germline lookup yields CDR1 MRHNA and CDR2 SNTAGT. Trimming removed 2 bases from V and 6 bases from J; junction bases left unmatched: 0. The CDR3 consists of 14 residues. CDR3 nucleotide sequence: TGTGCCAGCAGTGACGGACTAGCGGGCAATGAGCAGTTCTTC. It is translated as CASSDGLAGNEQFF.

The chain couples TRBV6-5 to TRBJ2-5; TRBD2 is a possible D gene (6 bases). Matching the DNA end better, TRBJ2-7 makes the J call doubtful. Germline V gene data show CDR1 as MNHEY and CDR2 as SVGAGI. The CDR3 loop spans 13 amino acids. Written as DNA, the CDR3 is TGTGCCAGCTCCTACCGGGGGACCTACGAGCAGTACTTC. This translates into CASSYRGTYEQYF.

The CDR3 is CSVVWWLAGGGLYNEQFF. The CDR3 region has the DNA TGCAGCGTTGTTTGGTGGCTAGCGGGAGGGGGGCTCTACAATGAGCAGTTCTTC. The chain links TRBV29-1 to TRBJ2-1, with 12 bases matching TRBD2. This CDR3 comprises 18 residues. Germline V gives CDR1 SQVTM, CDR2 ANQGSEA. Losses at the gene ends were 4 bases for V and 3 bases for J; bases not matched to a gene: 13.

This chain connects TRBV4-2 to TRBJ2-5, with 10 nucleotides matching TRBD1. This CDR3 is built from 19 residues. Germline-derived CDR1 and CDR2 are LGHNA and YNFKEQ. V shed 3 bases, J shed 2 bases, and the junction held 15 bases outside the gene matches. CDR3 nucleotide sequence: TGTGCCAGCAGCCAGTCCGGGACAGGGGTGATCGGGCAACAAGAGACCCAGTACTTC. Its translation is CASSQSGTGVIGQQETQYF.

The chain joins TRBV19 to TRBJ2-7, with 8 bases aligning to TRBD1. The trim removed 2 bases at V and 0 bases at J, leaving 3 bases unmatched. The germline gives CDR1 LNHDA, CDR2 SQIVND (reference sequence). This CDR3 is 15 amino acids long. CDR3 DNA: TGTGCCAGTAGTATAAGTGACAGGGGCTCCTACGAGCAGTACTTC. Its translation: CASSISDRGSYEQYF.

The rearrangement uses TRBV5-1 and TRBJ2-2; perhaps TRBD2 as D (6 bases). The length of the CDR3 is 13 residues. V lost 5 bases, J lost 5 bases, and 10 bases lay in between. Germline CDR1 is SGHRS and CDR2 is YFSETQ. The CDR3 region has the DNA TGCGCCAGCAGGGAGGGATATACCGGGGAGCTGTTTTTT. As protein: CASREGYTGELFF.

CDR3 bases: TGTGCCAGCAGCCAAGATCTCCTTGCGGGAATATACGAGCAGTACTTC. Translated: CASSQDLLAGIYEQYF. This chain links TRBV14 with TRBJ2-7; possibly TRBD2 for D (6 bases). The germline V gene has CDR1 SGHDN and CDR2 FVKESK. Trimming removed 0 bases at V and 4 bases at J, with 16 bases between. The CDR3 totals 16 residues.

This sequence joins TRBV13 and TRBJ2-7; TRBD1 aligns across 8 bases. The CDR3 totals 15 residues. The J segment lost 3 bases and the V segment lost 5 bases, leaving 9 bases of the junction unmatched. Germline V lookup: CDR1 PRHDT, CDR2 FYEKMQ (reference sequence). This chain's CDR3 is CASSPPGQDLYEQYF. The CDR3 bases are TGTGCCAGCAGCCCGCCGGGACAGGACCTCTACGAGCAGTACTTC. The whole variable domain, filled in from reference TRBV13 and TRBJ2-7, reads AAGVIQSPRHLIKEKRETATLKCYPIPRHDTVYWYQQGPGQDPQFLISFYEKMQSDKGSIPDRFSAQQFSDYHSELNMSSLELGDSALYFCASSPPGQDLYEQYFGPGTRLTVT.

The V gene is TRBV7-2, the J gene TRBJ2-7; no clear D. V lost 1 base, J lost 2 bases, and 9 bases lay in between. Germline-derived CDR1 and CDR2 are SGHTA and FQGNSA. This CDR3 has 14 amino acids. The CDR3 loop reads CASSLEVAAYEQYF. CDR3 bases: TGTGCCAGCAGCTTAGAGGTAGCAGCCTACGAGCAGTACTTC.

The chain couples TRBV5-1 to TRBJ2-3; 10 bases map to TRBD2. Germline V CDR1 and CDR2: SGHRS, YFSETQ. V gave up 0 bases and J gave up 5 bases; unmatched junction bases: 9. This CDR3 contains 17 residues. CDR3 sequence: CASSLAPGEREGDTQYF. In DNA form, the CDR3 reads TGCGCCAGCAGCTTGGCCCCCGGGGAGCGGGAGGGAGATACGCAGTATTTT.

The V gene is TRBV10-2, the J gene TRBJ2-7, with D possibly TRBD2 on 5 matching bases. Germline CDR1 is WSHSY and CDR2 is SAAADI. Trimming shortened V by 5 bases and J by 4 bases, and 15 bases separated the two germline ends. This CDR3 comprises 14 residues. Here the CDR3 reads CASSQVGDGYEQYF. CDR3 in DNA: TGCGCCAGCAGTCAAGTGGGAGATGGTTACGAGCAGTACTTC.

V is TRBV6-5 and J is TRBJ2-7, with 8 bases aligning to TRBD2. The CDR3 is 14 amino acids. Germline CDR1 MNHEY, CDR2 SVGAGI. The V segment lost 6 bases and the J segment 5 bases; nucleotides outside the gene matches: 9. CDR3 bases: TGTGCCAGCAGCCTAGGGACTAGTAATGACGAGCAGTACTTC. Translated, it gives CASSLGTSNDEQYF.

The chain carries TRBV30 and TRBJ1-3, with 7 bases matching TRBD1. With 3 bases clipped from V and 2 bases from J, the junction kept 4 bases outside the gene matches. The CDR3 totals 14 residues. Germline values: CDR1 GTSNPN, CDR2 SVGIG (reference sequence). The CDR3, as DNA: TGTGCCTGGAGAACTGACAGGGCTGGAAACACCATATATTTT. Translating it yields CAWRTDRAGNTIYF.

CDR3 protein: CASSIGTRLPYEQYF. The CDR3 DNA sequence: TGTGCCAGTAGTATAGGGACTCGCCTACCCTACGAGCAGTACTTC. The genes are TRBV19 and TRBJ2-7, with a weak D call TRBD2 (5 bases). CDR1 is LNHDA and CDR2 is SQIVND in the germline V gene (reference sequence). The CDR3 covers 15 residues. V was clipped by 1 base and J by 2 bases, with 12 bases between them.

The CDR3 spells CASSVAYLVGTSANEQFF. CDR3 nucleotides: TGTGCCAGCAGCGTAGCGTATCTAGTGGGGACTAGCGCGAATGAGCAGTTCTTC. The chain is built from TRBV9 and TRBJ2-1; 10 positions match TRBD2. This CDR3 has 18 amino acids. V lost 0 bases, J lost 7 bases, and 13 bases stayed unmatched. CDR1 is SGDLS and CDR2 is YYNGEE in the germline V gene.

V is TRBV11-2 and J is TRBJ2-7; the D gene is possibly TRBD1 (6 bases). Trimming cost V 0 bases and J 3 bases, with 12 bases left between them. Germline CDR1 and CDR2: SGHAT and FQNNGV. The CDR3 sequence is 15 residues long. In DNA form, the CDR3 reads TGTGCCAGCAGCTTAGAGGGGGCCACTTACTACGAGCAGTACTTC. Its translation: CASSLEGATYYEQYF.

The chain has TRBV9 and TRBJ1-1; a weak D match, TRBD1 (6 bases). The CDR3 length is 15 residues. Germline V gene lookup returns CDR1 SGDLS and CDR2 YYNGEE. V was trimmed by 4 bases and J by 1 base, leaving 14 bases between them. The CDR3 coding sequence is TGTGCCAGCAGCCCCAGGGGTGAAAGGAACACTGAAGCTTTCTTT. Translation: CASSPRGERNTEAFF.